The 30 T cell receptor beta chains presented below share a single source sample, sequenced in a study of T cell repertoires in aging, cancer and after chemotherapy. Amplification of TCR beta used genomic DNA extracted from peripheral blood. Rearranged V-D-J TRB sequences were amplified with a mixed TRB-A/B primer pool. TCRdb ran MiXCR on the multiplex PCR reads and lists one entry per CDR3 protein. The table lists 1,400 or so distinct CDR3 sequences, approximately 60% of them singletons, with 40% to 45% in the top ten. The sequenced material came from blood. Receptors originate from a human donor with a blood cancer.

The chain joins TRBV6-5 to TRBJ2-5; D unclear. The CDR3 runs to 15 residues. Germline CDR1 MNHEY, CDR2 SVGAGI. V was pared by 3 bases and J by 5 bases, with 16 bases between. The CDR3, as DNA: TGTGCCAGCAGTTATACTTTAGGGTCCGGCGAGACCCAGTACTTC. Amino acids: CASSYTLGSGETQYF.

V and J are TRBV20-1 and TRBJ2-5; 12 nucleotides align to TRBD2. The CDR3 consists of 13 residues. V was clipped by 6 bases and J by 5 bases; unmatched bases: 4. CDR1 DFQATT and CDR2 SNEGSKA come from the germline V gene (reference sequence). The CDR3 spells CSAGLAGLETQYF. Here the CDR3 DNA reads TGCAGTGCGGGACTAGCGGGTCTGGAGACCCAGTACTTC.

The chain combines TRBV12-3 or TRBV12-4 with TRBJ2-3; D is perhaps TRBD1 or TRBD2 (5 bases each). Trimming took off 4 bases at V and 0 bases at J, with 29 bases between the two ends. The length of the CDR3 is 21 residues. The CDR3 sequence is CASSYPRSGRLRSASTDTQYF. DNA for the CDR3: TGTGCCAGCAGTTACCCCCGCTCGGGACGGCTAAGATCCGCGAGCACAGATACGCAGTATTTT.

In regard to this clonotype: At one end, the junction sequence differs from germline, possibly due to a read error. This chain links TRBV29-1 with TRBJ1-2; possible D gene TRBD1, 6 bases. The germline CDR1 and CDR2 sequences are SQVTM and ANQGSEA. There are 13 residues in the CDR3. The CDR3 bases are TGCATCGTTGAACCGGGACATTACTATGGCTACACCTTC. This codes for CIVEPGHYYGYTF.

V and J are TRBV6-5 and TRBJ2-7; TRBD1 aligns across 7 bases. Germline V gives CDR1 MNHEY, CDR2 SVGAGI. This CDR3 has 12 amino acids. V was clipped by 8 bases and J by 4 bases; unmatched bases: 5. DNA of the CDR3: TGTGCCAGCCGGGACAGAAGTTACGAGCAGTACTTC. Encoded protein: CASRDRSYEQYF.

The chain combines TRBV5-5 with TRBJ1-6; D call uncertain. Trimming took off 2 bases at V and 5 bases at J, with 11 bases between the two ends. Germline lookup yields CDR1 SGHKS and CDR2 YYEKEE (reference sequence). This CDR3 has 15 residues. The CDR3 protein is CASSFGWKDNSPLHF. Written as DNA, the CDR3 is TGTGCCAGCAGCTTCGGGTGGAAGGATAATTCACCCCTCCACTTT. Full variable domain (missing parts from reference TRBV5-5 and TRBJ1-6): DAGVTQSPTHLIKTRGQQVTLRCSPISGHKSVSWYQQVLGQGPQFIFQYYEKEERGRGNFPDRFSARQFPNYSSELNVNALLLGDSALYLCASSFGWKDNSPLHFGNGTRLTVT.

V usage is TRBV6-6 and J usage is TRBJ2-7; possibly TRBD1 for D (5 bases). The tail of the sequence fits TRBJ2-5 better, so the J call may be wrong. CDR1 and CDR2 from the germline V gene are MNHNY and SVGAGI (reference sequence). The length of the CDR3 is 13 residues. The chain's CDR3 is CASSWGQSETQYF. The CDR3 DNA reads TGTGCCAGCTCCTGGGGCCAGAGTGAGACCCAGTACTTC.

This clonotype was seen once. This chain connects TRBV7-2 to TRBJ2-5; the match to TRBD2 covers 11 bases. This CDR3 spans 16 amino acids. V dropped 3 bases and J dropped 3; count of bases not matched to a gene: 6. Germline V CDR1 and CDR2: SGHTA, FQGNSA. The CDR3 sequence: CASSFSSGGGKETQYF. The CDR3 bases are TGTGCCAGCAGCTTTAGTAGCGGGGGGGGGAAAGAGACCCAGTACTTC.

The chain joins TRBV6-5 to TRBJ1-2; 10 positions agree with TRBD1. With 6 bases clipped from V and 5 bases from J, the junction kept 15 bases outside the gene matches. From germline, CDR1 is MNHEY and CDR2 SVGAGI. This CDR3 contains 17 residues. CDR3 DNA sequence: TGTGCCAGCAGACTATCCCCGGGGGGACAGGGGATTTATGGCTACACCTTC. Encoded protein: CASRLSPGGQGIYGYTF.

Points on this clonotype: A read error may account for a junction end that differs from germline. The V gene is TRBV7-7, the J gene TRBJ2-5; D unresolved. This CDR3 has 15 residues. In germline, CDR1 is SSHAT, CDR2 FNYEAQ (reference sequence). CDR3 bases: TGTGCTAGCAGCTTAGGTTTCAGTGTTCAAGAGACCCAGTACTTC. Residues: CASSLGFSVQETQYF. The full variable domain, rest sourced from reference TRBV7-7 and TRBJ2-5, is GAGVSQSPRYKVTKRGQDVTLRCDPISSHATLYWYQQALGQGPEFLTYFNYEAQPDKSGLPSDRFSAERPEGSISTLTIQRTEQRDSAMYRCASSLGFSVQETQYFGPGTRLLVL.

This clonotype appeared a few times. The genes are TRBV30 and TRBJ2-6; TRBD1 matches 9 bases. Germline values: CDR1 GTSNPN, CDR2 SVGIG (reference sequence). CDR3 size: 16 residues. Trimming at V came to 2 bases and at J to 4 bases, leaving 6 bases not matched to a gene. In DNA, the CDR3 is TGTGCCTGGAGTTCTACAGGGGGCTCCGGGGCCAACGTCCTGACTTTC. It is translated as CAWSSTGGSGANVLTF.

The table lists this clonotype with a few counts. The rearrangement joins TRBV30 to TRBJ2-1; no reliable D call. The germline V gene has CDR1 GTSNPN and CDR2 SVGIG (reference sequence). Trimming removed 1 base at V and 6 bases at J, with 7 bases between. This CDR3 has 12 residues. CDR3 protein: CAWSASLNEQFF. For the CDR3, the DNA is TGTGCCTGGAGTGCTTCGCTCAATGAGCAGTTCTTC.

The chain carries TRBV5-6 and TRBJ2-7; TRBD2 might be the D (5 bases). Germline CDR1 SGHDT, CDR2 YYEEEE. The CDR3 consists of 17 residues. Trimming removed 1 base at V and 0 bases at J, with 17 bases between. The CDR3: CASSLRGFGGSSYEQYF. DNA for the CDR3: TGTGCCAGCAGCTTGCGCGGTTTTGGAGGTTCCTCCTACGAGCAGTACTTC.

V and J are TRBV30 and TRBJ2-7; 7 bases fit TRBD2. The CDR3 sequence is 12 residues long. The V gene's germline CDR1 is GTSNPN and CDR2 SVGIG (reference sequence). V lost 5 bases to trimming and J lost 2 bases; unmatched junction nucleotides: 3. The CDR3 region is CAWGGLAYEQYF. The CDR3 DNA is TGTGCCTGGGGCGGACTAGCCTACGAGCAGTACTTC.

The CDR3 loop is CASRDVSGSSYEQYF. The CDR3 bases are TGTGCCAGCAGGGATGTTAGCGGGAGCTCCTACGAGCAGTACTTC. V gene TRBV5-6 combines with J gene TRBJ2-7; 9 positions match TRBD2. Germline assignment: CDR1 SGHDT and CDR2 YYEEEE. CDR3 length: 15 residues. Trimming at V came to 5 bases and at J to 0 bases, leaving 6 bases not matched to a gene. Supplemented by reference TRBV5-6 and TRBJ2-7, the full variable domain reads DAGVTQSPTHLIKTRGQQVTLRCSPKSGHDTVSWYQQALGQGPQFIFQYYEEEERQRGNFPDRFSGHQFPNYSSELNVNALLLGDSALYLCASRDVSGSSYEQYFGPGTRLTVT.

The sample holds a few counts of this clonotype. The chain recombines TRBV30 with TRBJ2-2; 7 nucleotides match TRBD1. The CDR3 is 15 residues long. V shed 1 base, J shed 3 bases, and the junction held 5 bases outside the gene matches. The V gene's germline CDR1 is GTSNPN and CDR2 SVGIG (reference sequence). The CDR3 spells CAWSAIDRDTGELFF. The CDR3 DNA follows: TGTGCCTGGAGTGCAATAGACAGGGACACCGGGGAGCTGTTTTTT. Filled out from reference TRBV30 and TRBJ2-2, the complete variable domain reads SQTIHQWPATLVQPVGSPLSLECTVEGTSNPNLYWYRQAAGRGLQLLFYSVGIGQISSEVPQNLSASRPQDRQFILSSKKLLLSDSGFYLCAWSAIDRDTGELFFGEGSRLTVL.

V and J are TRBV30 and TRBJ2-1, with 11 nucleotides matching TRBD2. Per the germline V gene, CDR1 is GTSNPN and CDR2 is SVGIG (reference sequence). The CDR3 is made up of 11 amino acids. V gave up 2 bases and J gave up 16 bases; unmatched junction bases: 4. CDR3 bases: TGTGCCTGGAGTTTAGCGGGAGGGTGCTTCTTC. Translated, it gives CAWSLAGGCFF.

The gene calls are TRBV29-1 and TRBJ2-5, with D unclear. The CDR3 contains 11 residues. V shed 7 bases and J shed 5 bases, with 11 bases lying between them. CDR1 and CDR2 from the germline V gene are SQVTM and ANQGSEA. The DNA for the CDR3 is TGCAGCGATTGGGTGGGCGAGACCCAGTACTTC. It is translated as CSDWVGETQYF.

This chain uses TRBV29-1 with TRBJ2-4; 11 bases fit TRBD1. CDR1 and CDR2 (germline): SQVTM, ANQGSEA. Trimming took 6 bases from V and 1 from J; bases not matched to a gene: 5. This CDR3 region has 15 residues. CDR3 sequence reads: CSVGDRGLAKNIQYF. The CDR3 nucleotides read TGCAGCGTAGGGGACAGGGGGTTGGCCAAAAACATTCAGTACTTC.

The rearrangement links TRBV30 to TRBJ1-5, with D possibly TRBD1 on 6 matching bases. V was clipped by 3 bases and J by 9 bases, with 15 bases between them. CDR3 size: 13 residues. Germline CDR1 GTSNPN, CDR2 SVGIG (reference sequence). The chain's CDR3 is CAWRGGGGGPQHF. DNA for the CDR3: TGTGCCTGGAGGGGGGGGGGCGGCGGGCCCCAGCATTTT.

This clonotype was counted between two and nine times. The V call is TRBV29-1, the J call TRBJ1-3; D is perhaps TRBD1 (5 bases). Looked up from germline, CDR1 is SQVTM and CDR2 is ANQGSEA. The V gene lost 5 bases and the J gene lost 8 bases, with 16 bases spanning the gap. This CDR3 is built from 13 residues. CDR3: CSVLSDGGDTIYF. CDR3 in DNA: TGCAGCGTTCTTTCGGACGGGGGAGACACCATATATTTT.

This rearrangement joins TRBV6-5 to TRBJ2-1; D is perhaps TRBD2 (6 bases). Germline V gene data show CDR1 as MNHEY and CDR2 as SVGAGI. The ends were cut back, 6 bases at V and 2 bases at J, with 14 bases in the middle. The CDR3 spans 15 residues. The CDR3 coding sequence is TGTGCCAGCAGCCTGGAGGGTGCCCCCTACAATGAGCAGTTCTTC. Its protein product is CASSLEGAPYNEQFF.

The V gene is TRBV5-6, the J gene TRBJ2-1; 7 bases agree with TRBD1. The CDR3 has 11 amino acids. Trimming took 5 bases from V and 13 from J; bases not matched to a gene: 6. CDR1 and CDR2 from the germline V gene are SGHDT and YYEEEE. CDR3 nucleotides: TGTGCCAGCAGTCGAACAGGGGCACAGTTCTTC. It specifies CASSRTGAQFF.

The genes are TRBV10-3 and TRBJ2-7; D gene unclear. This CDR3 is 14 amino acids long. Germline V gives CDR1 ENHRY, CDR2 SYGVKD. V lost 0 bases and J 2 bases, leaving 8 bases between the germline ends. Here the CDR3 reads CAISESRQTYEQYF. The CDR3 DNA reads TGTGCCATCAGTGAGTCCCGACAAACCTACGAGCAGTACTTC.

This clonotype was seen only a few times. The chain carries TRBV29-1 and TRBJ2-3, with no clear D. The V and J ends lost 0 bases and 6 bases respectively, with 13 bases between them. CDR3 length: 14 residues. The germline V gene has CDR1 SQVTM and CDR2 ANQGSEA. CDR3 in DNA: TGCAGCGTTGAAGATCCTTCCGACTCGGATACGCAGTATTTT. It codes for CSVEDPSDSDTQYF.

The chain carries TRBV6-5 and TRBJ2-6; D is possibly TRBD1 or TRBD2 (6 bases each). Germline CDR1 MNHEY, CDR2 SVGAGI. The length of the CDR3 is 17 residues. Trimming shortened V by 3 bases and J by 1 base, and 13 bases separated the two germline ends. The CDR3 DNA reads TGTGCCAGCAGTTATGGGGGGCAGGTATCTGGGGCCAACGTCCTGACTTTC. As protein: CASSYGGQVSGANVLTF.

The chain is built from TRBV6-5 and TRBJ1-2; D gene ambiguous. Trimming left V 6 bases short and J 10 bases short, with 15 bases between. Germline CDR1 and CDR2: MNHEY and SVGAGI. The CDR3 length is 12 residues. CDR3: CASRSTTLIYTF. The CDR3 bases are TGTGCCAGCAGATCTACGACACTAATCTACACCTTC.

This rearrangement joins TRBV12-3 or TRBV12-4 to TRBJ1-4; D is perhaps TRBD1 (5 bases). The V end was cut by 5 bases, the J end by 12 bases, with 16 bases between. The CDR3 totals 13 residues. CDR3: CASSTWGFGELFF. For the CDR3, the DNA is TGTGCCAGCAGTACGTGGGGGTTTGGGGAACTGTTTTTT.

V gene TRBV29-1 combines with J gene TRBJ2-1; the D gene is possibly TRBD2 (5 bases). The CDR3 runs to 13 residues. V was shortened by 5 bases and J by 0 bases, with 8 bases between the two germline ends. Germline V gene sequence: CDR1 SQVTM, CDR2 ANQGSEA. Here the CDR3 DNA reads TGCAGCGTTCGGGAAAGCTCCTACAATGAGCAGTTCTTC. This codes for CSVRESSYNEQFF.

This clonotype was observed a few times. The chain has TRBV29-1 and TRBJ2-1, with 11 positions matching TRBD2. V dropped 7 bases and J dropped 9; count of bases not matched to a gene: 14. Germline lookup yields CDR1 SQVTM and CDR2 ANQGSEA. This CDR3 has 15 amino acids. CDR3 DNA: TGCAGCGCTCTACCTCGGACTAGCGGGTTCGCTGAGCAGTTCTTC. Amino acid sequence: CSALPRTSGFAEQFF.